A single sample gave rise to the 7 T cell receptor beta chains below, sequenced in a study of regulatory dendritic cells for organ transplantation (TCRdb year 2017). Library prep was done by the immunoSEQ multiplex PCR assay. TCRdb retrieved this table from immuneACCESS and kept in-frame rearrangements only. Not all clones are present; in checked studies, unresolved V genes account for under half, and no reason is known for the remainder. The sample contains 8,500 to 13,000 clones, roughly 70% of them found a single time. Of the sample, under 20% falls within the top ten clones. The sample was memory CD8+ T cells from blood. The cell subset or site label here, explained by the study, means: CD45RO+ memory T cells. The receptor set was obtained from a human donor in good health.

The V and J genes are TRBV7-9 and TRBJ2-2; weak D call: TRBD2 (6 bases). CDR1 and CDR2 from the germline V gene are SEHNR and FQNEAQ (reference sequence). The V end lost 2 bases, the J end lost 9 bases, and 13 bases lay between the germline ends. The CDR3 length is 14 residues. In nucleotides, the CDR3 is TGTGCCAGCAGCTTATCCGCCGCGGGGCGGGAGCTGTTTTTT. Its translation: CASSLSAAGRELFF.

CDR3 loop: CASENWRELGYEQYF. The CDR3 DNA reads TGTGCCTCCGAGAACTGGCGGGAGTTAGGATACGAGCAGTACTTC. J is TRBJ2-7 and V is TRBV30; TRBD2 matches at 7 bases. This CDR3 is 15 amino acids long. Trimming cost V 7 bases and J 4 bases; bases outside gene matches: 16. CDR1 is GTSNPN, CDR2 SVGIG, per germline (reference sequence).

V and J are TRBV4-3 and TRBJ1-4; 9 bases match TRBD1. Germline CDR1 and CDR2: LGHNA and YSLEER. Trimming at V came to 1 base and at J to 5 bases, leaving 11 bases not matched to a gene. The CDR3 loop spans 18 amino acids. CDR3 sequence (DNA): TGCGCCAGCAGCCAAGTGTGGGTCAGGGACAGGGTGAATGAAAAACTGTTTTTT. Translating gives CASSQVWVRDRVNEKLFF.

This clone was detected a few times. The rearrangement uses TRBV6-5 and TRBJ2-1; D is ambiguous. CDR1 is MNHEY, CDR2 SVGAGI, per germline. The CDR3 covers 15 residues. The V gene lost 5 bases and the J gene lost 0 bases, with 11 bases spanning the gap. CDR3 region: CASSPTHSSYNEQFF. As DNA, the CDR3 is TGTGCCAGCAGTCCTACTCATAGCTCCTACAATGAGCAGTTCTTC.

The CDR3 reads CATRSRDYNEQFF. The CDR3 region has the DNA TGTGCCACCAGATCCAGGGACTACAATGAGCAGTTCTTC. This rearrangement joins TRBV15 to TRBJ2-1; perhaps TRBD1 as D (5 bases). Germline assignment: CDR1 LNHNV and CDR2 YYDKDF (reference sequence). V was cut by 6 bases and J by 3 bases, with 9 bases left in between. The CDR3 totals 13 residues.

This chain joins TRBV27 and TRBJ2-7; weak D call: TRBD1 (6 bases). From germline, CDR1 is MNHEY and CDR2 SMNVEV (reference sequence). The V and J ends lost 3 bases and 2 bases respectively, with 11 bases between them. The CDR3 is 14 residues long. The CDR3 DNA follows: TGTGCCAGCAGTTTTGCCGGACAGACCTACGAGCAGTACTTC. Its protein is CASSFAGQTYEQYF.

J is TRBJ2-6 and V is TRBV4-3; D remains unclear. CDR1 is LGHNA and CDR2 is YSLEER in the germline V gene. CDR3 size: 16 residues. The V end lost 3 bases, the J end lost 0 bases, and 9 bases lay between the germline ends. This CDR3 is CASSHDSLSGANVLTF. In nucleotides, the CDR3 is TGCGCCAGCAGCCACGACTCCCTCTCTGGGGCCAACGTCCTGACTTTC.